This T cell receptor beta chain emerged from a study of T cell repertoires in cytomegalovirus infection. TCRdb fed the reads into MiXCR, producing one record per CDR3 protein. This table has about 300,000 distinct CDR3 sequences, around 10% appearing once. Points from the study as a whole: Ex vivo, HLA-C-restricted CMV-specific TCR beta clonotypes prevailed over the rest of the response.

This clonotype has at least ten counts. Its antigen is undetermined. Germline V gene sequence: CDR1 SGHTA, CDR2 FQGNSA. With 5 bases removed from V and 4 bases from J, the gap between germline ends came to 20 bases. The CDR3 length is 16 residues. This chain uses TRBV7-2 with TRBJ1-2; D is unclear. Sequenced material: PBMCs. This clonotype originated in a human donor in good health (CMV status not recorded). Some clones in this sample may be carry-over from other donors' samples. The CDR3: CASSRRPGRSAYGYTF. CDR3 nucleotide sequence: TGTGCCAGCAGCCGGAGACCCGGGCGGAGTGCCTATGGCTACACCTTC.